Detailed here is one T cell receptor beta chain. Germline values: CDR1 MNHNS, CDR2 SASEGT. V dropped 8 bases and J dropped 8; count of bases not matched to a gene: 6. The CDR3 is 15 amino acids. The source of the sample is a study of T cell changes during pregnancy in multiple sclerosis. Clones were sequenced by immunoSEQ multiplex PCR, and TCRdb holds only the in-frame ones, with some missing. The table lists fewer than 40,000 clones, approximately 89% of them singletons, with approximately 5% in the top ten. The clonotype comes from a female donor with multiple sclerosis, enrolled in a pregnancy study. The V call is TRBV6-1, the J call TRBJ2-1; 16 positions agree with TRBD2. The sequencing here drew on CD8+ T cells from peripheral blood mononuclear cells, taken in the first trimester of pregnancy. The DNA for the CDR3 is TGTGCCAGCCAGGGACTAGCGGGAGGGCGCGATGAGCAGTTCTTC. It is translated as CASQGLAGGRDEQFF.